The rows below give T cell receptor beta chains drawn from one sample of a study of blood T cell repertoires in COVID-19. TCRdb keeps only in-frame clones here, not all; method: immunoSEQ multiplex PCR. The table lists around 180,000 clones, roughly 81% of them singletons, with 10% to 15% in the top ten. The specimen sequenced was peripheral blood. The receptors here all came from an elderly woman with COVID-19, enrolled during active disease. Each CDR3 is given with its conserved first and last residue. Each record gives: clone size, D gene, J gene, V gene, CDR3 protein, CDR3 DNA. The D gene is left open where the match is weak. Clone size appears in some rows only: once, few, many, or a class for an expanded clone.

clone_size: NA
d_call: TRBD2
j_call: TRBJ2-7
v_call: TRBV19
cdr3_aa: CASSIGIAGVSDEQYF
cdr3_nt: TGTGCCAGTAGTATCGGGATAGCGGGAGTTTCCGACGAGCAGTACTTC

clone_size: few
d_call: NA
j_call: TRBJ1-1
v_call: TRBV4-2
cdr3_aa: CASSPLTGDTEAFF
cdr3_nt: TGTGCCAGCAGCCCACTAACAGGAGACACTGAAGCTTTCTTT

clone_size: few
d_call: TRBD2
j_call: TRBJ2-1
v_call: TRBV7-2
cdr3_aa: CASSSTSGGSSYNEQFF
cdr3_nt: TGTGCCAGCAGCTCGACTAGCGGGGGGAGCTCCTACAATGAGCAGTTCTTC

clone_size: few
d_call: NA
j_call: TRBJ2-7
v_call: TRBV18
cdr3_aa: CASSPAPGYEQYF
cdr3_nt: TGTGCCAGCTCACCCGCCCCGGGCTACGAGCAGTACTTC

clone_size: NA
d_call: TRBD2
j_call: TRBJ2-7
v_call: TRBV7-9
cdr3_aa: CASSRPGEGRSHEQYF
cdr3_nt: TGTGCCAGCAGCCGACCTGGGGAGGGGAGAAGCCACGAGCAGTACTTC

clone_size: NA
d_call: NA
j_call: TRBJ1-1
v_call: TRBV7-2
cdr3_aa: CASSSQGNTEAFF
cdr3_nt: TGTGCCAGCAGCTCACAGGGGAACACTGAAGCTTTCTTT

clone_size: NA
d_call: NA
j_call: TRBJ1-1
v_call: TRBV7-2
cdr3_aa: CASSLSPNMNTEAFF
cdr3_nt: TGTGCCAGCAGCTTAAGCCCGAATATGAACACTGAAGCTTTCTTT

clone_size: NA
d_call: TRBD1
j_call: TRBJ1-2
v_call: TRBV14
cdr3_aa: CASSQGQGNYGYTF
cdr3_nt: TGTGCCAGCAGCCAGGGACAGGGCAACTATGGCTACACCTTC

clone_size: NA
d_call: TRBD2
j_call: TRBJ2-1
v_call: TRBV11-2
cdr3_aa: CASSLTSGYNEQFF
cdr3_nt: TGTGCCAGCAGCTTGACTAGCGGCTACAATGAGCAGTTCTTC

clone_size: NA
d_call: NA
j_call: TRBJ1-1
v_call: TRBV5-1
cdr3_aa: CASSLERPGNTEAFF
cdr3_nt: TGCGCCAGCAGCTTGGAACGTCCGGGGAACACTGAAGCTTTCTTT

clone_size: NA
d_call: TRBD1
j_call: TRBJ2-1
v_call: TRBV7-3
cdr3_aa: CASSSDRGSEQFF
cdr3_nt: TGTGCCAGCAGCTCGGACAGGGGAAGTGAGCAGTTCTTC

clone_size: NA
d_call: NA
j_call: TRBJ2-7
v_call: TRBV11-3
cdr3_aa: CASSPPGYEQYF
cdr3_nt: TGTGCCAGCAGCCCCCCCGGCTACGAGCAGTACTTC

clone_size: NA
d_call: TRBD2
j_call: TRBJ2-3
v_call: TRBV9
cdr3_aa: CASSIGLAGGTDTQYF
cdr3_nt: TGTGCCAGCAGCATTGGACTAGCGGGAGGCACAGATACGCAGTATTTT

clone_size: NA
d_call: NA
j_call: TRBJ2-6
v_call: TRBV28
cdr3_aa: CASSFSSGANVLTF
cdr3_nt: TGTGCCAGCAGTTTTAGTTCTGGGGCCAACGTCCTGACTTTC

clone_size: NA
d_call: TRBD1
j_call: TRBJ1-2
v_call: TRBV28
cdr3_aa: CASSPQDRVGYTF
cdr3_nt: TGTGCCAGCAGTCCGCAGGACAGGGTTGGCTACACCTTC

clone_size: once
d_call: NA
j_call: TRBJ2-5
v_call: TRBV15
cdr3_aa: CATSRGTFQETQYF
cdr3_nt: TGTGCCACCAGCAGAGGGACATTCCAAGAGACCCAGTACTTC

clone_size: NA
d_call: NA
j_call: TRBJ2-3
v_call: TRBV2
cdr3_aa: CASSEWPSTDTQYF
cdr3_nt: TGTGCCAGCAGTGAATGGCCGTCCACAGATACGCAGTATTTT

clone_size: few
d_call: NA
j_call: TRBJ2-2
v_call: TRBV5-1
cdr3_aa: CASSLGPPSGELFF
cdr3_nt: TGCGCCAGCAGCTTGGGTCCCCCATCCGGGGAGCTGTTTTTT

clone_size: NA
d_call: NA
j_call: TRBJ2-7
v_call: TRBV7-9
cdr3_aa: CASSRGAYEQYF
cdr3_nt: TGTGCCAGCAGCAGGGGAGCCTACGAGCAGTACTTC

clone_size: NA
d_call: NA
j_call: TRBJ2-6
v_call: TRBV3-1/TRBV3-2
cdr3_aa: CASSQIIEGRQKPGANVLTF
cdr3_nt: TGTGCCAGCAGCCAAATTATAGAAGGCAGGCAAAAGCCTGGGGCCAACGTCCTGACTTTC

clone_size: NA
d_call: TRBD1
j_call: TRBJ2-1
v_call: TRBV5-6
cdr3_aa: CASSLGDRGYNEQFF
cdr3_nt: TGTGCCAGCAGCTTAGGAGACAGGGGGTACAATGAGCAGTTCTTC

clone_size: once
d_call: TRBD1
j_call: TRBJ2-5
v_call: TRBV28
cdr3_aa: CASRWQGVETQYF
cdr3_nt: TGTGCCAGCAGGTGGCAGGGGGTTGAGACCCAGTACTTC

clone_size: NA
d_call: NA
j_call: TRBJ1-6
v_call: TRBV7-7
cdr3_aa: CASISKIPQGNSPLHF
cdr3_nt: TGTGCTAGCATCTCTAAAATTCCACAGGGTAATTCACCCCTCCACTTT

clone_size: NA
d_call: NA
j_call: TRBJ2-6
v_call: TRBV27
cdr3_aa: CASSSLLTGSGANVLTF
cdr3_nt: TGTGCCAGCAGTTCCCTACTTACCGGCTCTGGGGCCAACGTCCTGACTTTC

clone_size: NA
d_call: TRBD2
j_call: TRBJ2-5
v_call: TRBV19
cdr3_aa: CASSILGTSYQETQYF
cdr3_nt: TGTGCCAGTAGTATCTTAGGGACTAGCTATCAAGAGACCCAGTACTTC

clone_size: NA
d_call: NA
j_call: TRBJ2-7
v_call: TRBV28
cdr3_aa: CASRYRAPYEQYF
cdr3_nt: TGTGCCAGCAGATACAGGGCCCCCTACGAGCAGTACTTC

clone_size: NA
d_call: TRBD1
j_call: TRBJ2-6
v_call: TRBV3-1/TRBV3-2
cdr3_aa: CASSRTGIGANVLTF
cdr3_nt: TGTGCCAGCAGTCGGACAGGGATCGGGGCCAACGTCCTGACTTTC

clone_size: NA
d_call: NA
j_call: TRBJ2-7
v_call: TRBV3-1/TRBV3-2
cdr3_aa: CASSQVGGSYEQYF
cdr3_nt: TGTGCCAGCAGCCAAGTGGGGGGTTCCTACGAGCAGTACTTC

clone_size: NA
d_call: NA
j_call: TRBJ1-5
v_call: TRBV30
cdr3_aa: CAWSRYKGQPQHF
cdr3_nt: TGTGCCTGGAGTAGATATAAGGGGCAGCCCCAGCATTTT

clone_size: NA
d_call: NA
j_call: TRBJ1-5
v_call: TRBV7-9
cdr3_aa: CASSLVGNRQPQHF
cdr3_nt: TGTGCCAGCAGCTTAGTCGGGAACCGTCAGCCCCAGCATTTT

clone_size: NA
d_call: NA
j_call: TRBJ1-1
v_call: TRBV25-1
cdr3_aa: CASSEYGGGTEAFF
cdr3_nt: TGTGCCAGCAGTGAATACGGGGGGGGAACTGAAGCTTTCTTT

clone_size: NA
d_call: NA
j_call: TRBJ1-6
v_call: TRBV2
cdr3_aa: CATRANSPLHF
cdr3_nt: TGTGCCACGAGAGCGAATTCACCCCTCCACTTT

clone_size: NA
d_call: TRBD1
j_call: TRBJ2-7
v_call: TRBV19
cdr3_aa: CASSTQTGNEQYF
cdr3_nt: TGTGCCAGTAGTACCCAGACAGGGAACGAGCAGTACTTC

clone_size: NA
d_call: TRBD1
j_call: TRBJ1-2
v_call: TRBV29-1
cdr3_aa: CSVKGQLYGYTF
cdr3_nt: TGCAGCGTCAAGGGACAGCTTTATGGCTACACCTTC